This T cell receptor (beta chain) was identified in a study of T cell repertoires in cytomegalovirus infection. The overall study: The authors used CMV epitopes that were HLA-C-restricted (recently identified) and HLA-B-restricted (well studied). CMV infection and matching HLA type were both indicated by public TCR beta signatures. General study points: Ex vivo, HLA-C-restricted CMV-specific TCR beta clonotypes prevailed over the rest of the response. Carriers of CMV and the relevant HLA type were discriminated by public TCR beta frequency.

One entry per CDR3 protein, called by TCRdb with MiXCR from the reads. The data contain a few hundred thousand distinct CDR3 sequences, 40% of them seen just once; the ten biggest clones take up around 46%. With regard to this clonotype: Its antigen is undetermined.

The germline V and J ends were trimmed by 5 bases and 6 bases, with 12 bases remaining between them. From germline, CDR1 is SGHVS and CDR2 FNYEAQ. The CDR3 extends over 13 amino acids. The sequenced sample was cultured PBMCs, obtained from culture after CMV antigen stimulation. V and J are TRBV7-6 and TRBJ2-3; TRBD1 is a possible D gene (6 bases). This TCR derives from a human donor in good health (CMV status not recorded). Some clones in this sample may be carry-over from other donors' samples. This chain's CDR3 is CASSPQQGDTQYF. CDR3 nucleotides: TGTGCCAGCAGCCCCCAACAGGGTGATACGCAGTATTTT.